This TCR beta chain is drawn from a study of blood T cell repertoires in COVID-19. Overall study: The samples span acute and convalescent COVID-19 from the United States, Italy and Spain.

The germline V and J ends were trimmed by 3 bases and 4 bases, with 12 bases remaining between them. The CDR3 is 14 residues long. Germline CDR1 is SGHAT and CDR2 is FQNNGV. Authors' data handling: Amplifying reference gene primers gave estimates of nucleated cell counts. Profiling relied on immunoSEQ multiplex PCR, and the TCRdb table lists in-frame clones only, not all of them. V, J and clone size were drawn from that table, and D and trimming were deduced from the DNA. The sample has about 76,000 clones, 80% to 90% seen once. This chain connects TRBV11-2 to TRBJ2-5, with TRBD1 as a possible D gene (6 bases). The sequence was collected from a human donor in a cohort sampled during active COVID-19. The sequenced sample consisted of peripheral blood. CDR3 in amino acids: CASSFTQGTETQYF. CDR3 bases: TGTGCCAGCAGCTTTACACAGGGTACAGAGACCCAGTACTTC.